The 17 T cell receptor beta chains listed next were all sequenced from one sample in a study of cytomegalovirus exposure and HLA in healthy donors. PCR employed 60 Vbeta and 13 Jbeta primers. Some clones are missing from TCRdb's copy, which holds only in-frame ones; the method was immunoSEQ multiplex PCR. The sample has 120,000 to 150,000 clones; over 60% are singletons. The specimen sequenced was PBMCs. The source is a man aged 35 to 55 in good health and CMV-seronegative.

J is TRBJ2-5 and V is TRBV13; D is possibly TRBD1 (5 bases). V dropped 4 bases and J dropped 0 bases, with 12 bases sitting between them. Looked up from germline, CDR1 is PRHDT and CDR2 is FYEKMQ (reference sequence). This CDR3 contains 15 residues. The CDR3 DNA reads as TGTGCCAGCAGCTCCGTGGGCAGGGACCAAGAGACCCAGTACTTC. It specifies CASSSVGRDQETQYF.

The CDR3 is CASRRTGTETFWPGNTIYF. Here the CDR3 DNA reads TGTGCCAGCAGACGAACCGGGACAGAGACTTTTTGGCCTGGAAACACCATATATTTT. This chain joins TRBV27 and TRBJ1-3, with TRBD1 identical over 7 bases. Germline-derived CDR1 and CDR2 are MNHEY and SMNVEV (reference sequence). Trimming removed 6 bases from V and 2 bases from J; junction bases left unmatched: 19. This CDR3 is 19 amino acids long.

The chain recombines TRBV5-1 with TRBJ2-7; perhaps TRBD1 as D (5 bases). CDR3 length: 13 residues. Germline assignment: CDR1 SGHRS and CDR2 YFSETQ. The germline V and J ends were trimmed by 6 bases and 4 bases, with 14 bases remaining between them. CDR3 residues: CASNAGYSYEQYF. The DNA of the CDR3 is TGCGCCAGCAACGCAGGGTATTCTTACGAGCAGTACTTC. The full variable domain, in which reference TRBV5-1 and TRBJ2-7 provide the parts outside the CDR3, is KAGVTQTPRYLIKTRGQQVTLSCSPISGHRSVSWYQQTPGQGLQFLFEYFSETQRNKGNFPGRFSGRQFSNSRSEMNVSTLELGDSALYLCASNAGYSYEQYFGPGTRLTVT.

CDR3 in amino acids: CASSALQGNQPQHF. CDR3 bases: TGTGCCAGCAGCGCACTGCAGGGGAATCAGCCCCAGCATTTT. This sequence joins TRBV7-6 and TRBJ1-5; possible D gene TRBD1, 6 bases. Germline CDR1 and CDR2: SGHVS and FNYEAQ. Trimming took 5 bases from V and 4 from J, leaving 12 bases between them. The length of the CDR3 is 14 residues.

The chain carries TRBV28 and TRBJ2-7; 12 positions match TRBD1. J gave up 5 bases and V 3 bases, and 8 bases lay outside the gene matches. CDR3 size: 16 residues. The germline V gene encodes CDR1 MDHEN and CDR2 SYDVKM. The CDR3 here is CASSFATGTGGDEQYF. CDR3 bases: TGTGCCAGCAGTTTCGCAACCGGGACAGGGGGCGACGAGCAGTACTTC.

This clone was observed a few times. The V call is TRBV27, the J call TRBJ2-7, with TRBD2 matching 7 bases. The length of the CDR3 is 14 residues. The trim removed 6 bases at V and 5 bases at J, leaving 10 bases unmatched. Germline assignment: CDR1 MNHEY and CDR2 SMNVEV (reference sequence). The CDR3 sequence is CASRVYGGSDEQYF. CDR3 bases: TGTGCCAGCAGAGTCTACGGCGGGAGCGACGAGCAGTACTTC.

The J gene is TRBJ2-5, the V gene TRBV28, with D maybe TRBD2 (6 bases). The length of the CDR3 is 14 residues. CDR1 and CDR2 from the germline V gene are MDHEN and SYDVKM. The V end lost 4 bases, the J end lost 4 bases, and 13 bases lay between the germline ends. CDR3 residues: CASSWEVRGETQYF. CDR3 in DNA: TGTGCCAGCAGTTGGGAGGTGAGGGGAGAGACCCAGTACTTC.

This chain uses TRBV10-3 with TRBJ2-7, with a tentative D call TRBD1 (6 bases). Germline V gene sequence: CDR1 ENHRY, CDR2 SYGVKD. V dropped 3 bases and J dropped 6 bases, with 12 bases sitting between them. The CDR3 covers 13 residues. DNA of the CDR3: TGTGCCATCAGTGATATGGAGACAGGCGAGCAGTACTTC. This translates into CAISDMETGEQYF.

The genes are TRBV5-6 and TRBJ2-7; 10 positions match TRBD2. The ends lost 6 bases at V and 6 bases at J; junction bases unmatched: 9. Germline CDR1 is SGHDT and CDR2 is YYEEEE. The CDR3 is 14 amino acids. The CDR3 sequence: CASKGASGSLEQYF. DNA for the CDR3: TGTGCCAGCAAGGGGGCTAGCGGGAGCCTCGAGCAGTACTTC.

V usage is TRBV18 and J usage is TRBJ1-6; 7 bases fit TRBD1. The CDR3 is 16 amino acids. The V and J ends lost 3 bases and 10 bases, in that order; junction bases with no gene match: 12. Germline CDR1 KGHSH, CDR2 LQKENI. The CDR3 spells CASSPTGAPWASPLHF. For the CDR3, the DNA is TGTGCCAGCTCACCTACAGGGGCCCCGTGGGCCTCACCCCTCCACTTT.

The genes are TRBV29-1 and TRBJ2-3; the D gene is possibly TRBD2 (6 bases). Germline V lookup: CDR1 SQVTM, CDR2 ANQGSEA. V was clipped by 4 bases and J by 3 bases, with 17 bases between them. The length of the CDR3 is 15 residues. CDR3 residues: CSVVAPTTSTDTQYF. CDR3 sequence (DNA): TGCAGCGTTGTCGCCCCTACGACTAGTACAGATACGCAGTATTTT.

The CDR3 DNA reads as TGCAGCCACCACGGACAGGGGGCAGGTCAGCCCCAGCATTTT. Translation: CSHHGQGAGQPQHF. The V gene is TRBV29-1, the J gene TRBJ1-5; TRBD1 agrees at 11 bases. V lost 8 bases, J lost 6 bases, and 9 bases stayed unmatched. Germline loops: CDR1 SQVTM, CDR2 ANQGSEA. The CDR3 length is 14 residues.

The V and J genes are TRBV5-4 and TRBJ2-3; tentatively, D is TRBD2 (6 bases). The germline V gene has CDR1 SGHNT and CDR2 YYREEE (reference sequence). Deletions cut 4 bases from V and 2 bases from J, with 14 bases between. The CDR3 spans 15 residues. The CDR3 is CASSPGRGNTDTQYF. The CDR3 DNA is TGTGCCAGCAGCCCGGGGCGGGGTAACACAGATACGCAGTATTTT.

The rearrangement joins TRBV6-5 to TRBJ1-1, with D possibly TRBD1 on 5 matching bases. Germline loops: CDR1 MNHEY, CDR2 SVGAGI. V lost 6 bases to trimming and J lost 1 base, with 12 bases between them. The CDR3 covers 14 residues. The CDR3 loop reads CASRRLDRNTEAFF. The CDR3, as DNA: TGTGCCAGCAGACGCCTCGACAGGAACACTGAAGCTTTCTTT.

This rearrangement joins TRBV7-9 to TRBJ2-5, with a tentative D call TRBD2 (6 bases). The J call is uncertain, as TRBJ2-7 better fits the DNA end. CDR1 SEHNR and CDR2 FQNEAQ come from the germline V gene (reference sequence). The length of the CDR3 is 14 residues. CDR3 in amino acids: CASSLDPGAYEQYF. CDR3 nucleotides: TGTGCCAGCAGCTTAGATCCGGGAGCCTACGAGCAGTACTTC.

The chain has TRBV6-1 and TRBJ1-5; 7 positions agree with TRBD1. There are 15 residues in the CDR3. V lost 8 bases and J lost 3; bases outside the gene matches: 10. Germline values: CDR1 MNHNS, CDR2 SASEGT. CDR3 protein: CASRPSTGNNQPQHF. The CDR3 DNA reads TGTGCCAGCCGGCCATCGACAGGGAACAATCAGCCCCAGCATTTT.

Of note for this clone: The junction shows a germline mismatch at one end, possibly a read error. This chain links TRBV7-2 with TRBJ1-3; D call uncertain. CDR1 and CDR2 from the germline V gene are SGHTA and FQGNSA. CDR3 length: 16 amino acids. The CDR3 DNA sequence: TGTGCCAGCAGCCGAGGCCTTCAACTCTCTGGAAACATCATATATTTT. It is translated as CASSRGLQLSGNIIYF.